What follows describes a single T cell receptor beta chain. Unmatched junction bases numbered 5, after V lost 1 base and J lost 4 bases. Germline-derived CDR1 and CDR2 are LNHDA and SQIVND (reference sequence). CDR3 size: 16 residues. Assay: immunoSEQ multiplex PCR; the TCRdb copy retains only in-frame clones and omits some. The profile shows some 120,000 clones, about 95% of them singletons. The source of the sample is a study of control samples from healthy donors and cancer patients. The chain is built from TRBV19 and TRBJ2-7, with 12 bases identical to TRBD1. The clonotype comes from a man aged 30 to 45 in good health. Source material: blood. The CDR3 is CASSIGGQGASYEQYF. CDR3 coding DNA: TGTGCCAGTAGTATAGGGGGACAGGGGGCATCTTACGAGCAGTACTTC.